One and the same sample provided the 21 T cell receptor beta chains below, sequenced in a study of vaccination effects on CD4 cells after COVID-19. The antigens of these receptors remain unknown. Profiled with immunoSEQ multiplex PCR; TCRdb holds only in-frame clones, not every one. The table shows roughly 56,000 clones, with roughly 80% occurring only once. Once cultured for approximately ten days, the cells underwent separation to obtain CD4+ T cells. This sample comprised CD4+ T cells from PBMCs cultured without peptide, obtained before COVID-19 vaccination. All receptors come from a human donor who received a COVID-19 vaccine.

J is TRBJ2-3 and V is TRBV12-5; D possibly matches TRBD1 or TRBD2 (5 bases each). CDR3 length equals 17 residues. Germline values: CDR1 LGHNT, CDR2 FRNRAP. Trimming shortened V by 5 bases and J by 2 bases, and 20 bases separated the two germline ends. CDR3 sequence: CASGPDRRDDPTDTQYF. CDR3 DNA: TGTGCTAGTGGTCCTGACCGCCGGGACGACCCCACAGATACGCAGTATTTT.

The chain uses TRBV5-1 and TRBJ2-2; either TRBD1 or TRBD2 may fit D (5 bases each). In germline, CDR1 is SGHRS, CDR2 YFSETQ. There are 16 residues in the CDR3. Deletions cut 5 bases from V and 1 base from J, with 15 bases between. CDR3 bases: TGCGCCAGCAGACTTACCGGGACCGTGAACACCGGGGAGCTGTTTTTT. Translating it yields CASRLTGTVNTGELFF.

The CDR3: CASSPRGHENEKLFF. The CDR3, as DNA: TGTGCCAGCAGCCCGAGGGGTCACGAAAATGAAAAACTGTTTTTT. This chain links TRBV3-1 (or the pseudogene TRBV3-2) with TRBJ1-4; D might be TRBD1 (5 bases). This CDR3 is built from 15 residues. Germline CDR1 reads LGHDT; CDR2 reads YNNKEL (reference sequence). Trimming removed 4 bases at V and 5 bases at J, with 14 bases between.

The chain joins TRBV6-5 to TRBJ2-5; D might be TRBD2 (6 bases). Germline V gene sequence: CDR1 MNHEY, CDR2 SVGAGI. The length of the CDR3 is 14 residues. Trimming removed 0 bases at V and 5 bases at J, with 10 bases between. CDR3 in DNA: TGTGCCAGCAGTTACTCCCGCGGGGAGGAGACCCAGTACTTC. Encoded protein: CASSYSRGEETQYF.

The chain combines TRBV10-2 with TRBJ2-6; no firm D call. The CDR3 extends over 14 amino acids. Per the germline V gene, CDR1 is WSHSY and CDR2 is SAAADI. V was trimmed by 4 bases and J by 2 bases, leaving 6 bases between them. The CDR3 DNA reads as TGCGCCAGCAGTGGGTTAGCTGGGGCCAACGTCCTGACTTTC. This translates into CASSGLAGANVLTF.

This rearrangement joins TRBV10-1 to TRBJ2-1; D is ambiguous. The length of the CDR3 is 13 residues. Trimming left V 4 bases short and J 8 bases short, with 12 bases between. Germline CDR1 and CDR2: WNHNN and SYGVQD (reference sequence). In DNA form, the CDR3 reads TGCGCCAGCAGTGGAAAAAAAAGGGATGAGCAGTTCTTC. It yields the protein CASSGKKRDEQFF.

V gene TRBV21-1 combines with J gene TRBJ2-5; whether TRBD2, the table's D call, matches the DNA was not checked. TRBV21-1 represents a pseudogene. The CDR3 consists of 15 residues. This CDR3 reads CASSISGLAAETQYF. In DNA, the CDR3 is TGTGCCAGCAGCATCTCGGGACTAGCAGCTGAGACCCAGTACTTC.

This chain joins TRBV6-5 and TRBJ1-5; the D gene is possibly TRBD1 (5 bases). V dropped 5 bases and J dropped 7 bases, with 18 bases sitting between them. This CDR3 region has 15 residues. Germline V lookup: CDR1 MNHEY, CDR2 SVGAGI. CDR3 loop: CASSTGWGGVQPQHF. The CDR3 coding sequence is TGTGCCAGCAGTACAGGTTGGGGGGGAGTCCAGCCCCAGCATTTT.

The gene calls are TRBV27 and TRBJ1-5, with 10 bases identical to TRBD1. Germline V CDR1 and CDR2: MNHEY, SMNVEV (reference sequence). With V trimmed by 2 bases and J by 2 bases, 9 bases remained unmatched. This CDR3 spans 18 amino acids. CDR3 amino acids: CASSLIGTGAGGNQPQHF. The CDR3 DNA reads as TGTGCCAGCAGTTTAATTGGGACAGGGGCGGGAGGCAATCAGCCCCAGCATTTT.

The rearrangement links TRBV2 to TRBJ1-5, with D possibly matching TRBD1 (6 bases). The germline gives CDR1 SNHLY, CDR2 FYNNEI. Trimming removed 7 bases from V and 15 bases from J, with 22 bases in between. The length of the CDR3 is 13 residues. The CDR3 DNA sequence: TGTGCCAGCATGGACGTACCGGGACACCCCGGGCATTTT. It is translated as CASMDVPGHPGHF.

The rearrangement uses TRBV6-5 and TRBJ1-6; 9 bases agree with TRBD1. Germline assignment: CDR1 MNHEY and CDR2 SVGAGI. CDR3 size: 14 residues. J lost 7 bases, V lost 6 bases, and 4 bases had no gene match. DNA of the CDR3: TGTGCCAGCAGCAGAGGACAGGGGAATTCACCCCTCCACTTT. The encoded protein is CASSRGQGNSPLHF.

V gene TRBV6-5 combines with J gene TRBJ1-1; D is unclear. The CDR3 is 13 residues long. Deletions cut 2 bases from V and 1 base from J, with 5 bases between. Germline-derived CDR1 and CDR2 are MNHEY and SVGAGI. In DNA form, the CDR3 reads TGTGCCAGCAGTTACCAGTGGAACACTGAAGCTTTCTTT. Translating gives CASSYQWNTEAFF.

The chain uses TRBV29-1 and TRBJ2-5; D possibly uses TRBD1 or TRBD2 (7 bases each). Looked up from germline, CDR1 is SQVTM and CDR2 is ANQGSEA. V lost 7 bases to trimming and J lost 5 bases, with 20 bases between them. CDR3 size: 14 residues. In nucleotides, the CDR3 is TGCAGCGGGGAGGGGACAGCTAAGGCGGAGACCCAGTACTTC. It yields the protein CSGEGTAKAETQYF. Full variable domain (outside the CDR3, taken from reference TRBV29-1 and TRBJ2-5): SAVISQKPSRDICQRGTSLTIQCQVDSQVTMMFWYRQQPGQSLTLIATANQGSEATYESGFVIDKFPISRPNLTFSTLTVSNMSPEDSSIYLCSGEGTAKAETQYFGPGTRLLVL.

V usage is TRBV24-1 and J usage is TRBJ2-7; D is perhaps TRBD2 (6 bases). CDR1 is KGHDR and CDR2 is SFDVKD in the germline V gene. Trimming took 5 bases from V and 6 from J, leaving 16 bases between them. This CDR3 has 14 residues. The CDR3 bases are TGTGCCACCAGTGCCCAGGTCACTAGCTGCGAGCAGTACGTC. Residues: CATSAQVTSCEQYV.

The chain couples TRBV7-2 to TRBJ2-3, with 9 bases fitting TRBD2. The CDR3 contains 14 residues. J lost 5 bases, V lost 7 bases, and 7 bases had no gene match. Germline CDR1 reads SGHTA; CDR2 reads FQGNSA. The DNA of the CDR3 is TGTGCCAGCAAAGCGGGGGGTGGGGGAGATACGCAGTATTTT. This translates into CASKAGGGGDTQYF.

This rearrangement joins TRBV19 to TRBJ2-2; TRBD2 matches 14 bases. This CDR3 region has 17 residues. Germline trimming cut 6 bases from V and 5 bases from J; bases unmatched to any gene: 8. CDR1 and CDR2 (germline): LNHDA, SQIVND (reference sequence). CDR3 protein: CASRRTSGGSVTGELFF. The CDR3 DNA reads as TGTGCCAGTAGGAGGACTAGCGGGGGGTCGGTTACCGGGGAGCTGTTTTTT.

The chain carries TRBV6-5 and TRBJ1-5, with D unclear. V was clipped by 0 bases and J by 3 bases, with 3 bases between them. This CDR3 contains 13 residues. Germline V gene data show CDR1 as MNHEY and CDR2 as SVGAGI. CDR3 sequence reads: CASSYSTNQPQHF. In DNA, the CDR3 is TGTGCCAGCAGTTACTCTACCAATCAGCCCCAGCATTTT.

The chain recombines TRBV24-1 with TRBJ2-3; 11 bases align to TRBD2. The CDR3 is made up of 17 amino acids. Germline V gene data show CDR1 as KGHDR and CDR2 as SFDVKD. V gave up 3 bases and J gave up 4 bases; unmatched junction bases: 8. CDR3 DNA sequence: TGTGCCACCAGTGATACTAGCGGGGGCCCCTCGGCAGATACGCAGTATTTT. Translating gives CATSDTSGGPSADTQYF.

V usage is TRBV15 and J usage is TRBJ1-2, with 9 bases aligning to TRBD1. The CDR3 loop spans 17 amino acids. V gave up 0 bases and J gave up 4 bases; unmatched junction bases: 9. CDR1 and CDR2 from the germline V gene are LNHNV and YYDKDF (reference sequence). The CDR3 here is CATSRDSGQGDGYGYTF. The CDR3 coding sequence is TGTGCCACCAGCAGAGACTCGGGACAGGGTGACGGCTATGGCTACACCTTC.

The CDR3 DNA follows: TGTGCCACCAGTGATGCCAGGGGGCCCCAGCCCCAGCATTTT. Protein: CATSDARGPQPQHF. This rearrangement joins TRBV24-1 to TRBJ1-5, with TRBD1 matching 8 bases. V was clipped by 3 bases and J by 7 bases; unmatched bases: 4. Germline loops: CDR1 KGHDR, CDR2 SFDVKD. This CDR3 contains 14 residues.

This clone was recorded a few times. The chain joins TRBV5-1 to TRBJ1-3; D not resolved. Germline CDR1 SGHRS, CDR2 YFSETQ. V gave up 5 bases and J gave up 4 bases, with 4 bases separating them. There are 11 residues in the CDR3. CDR3 amino acids: CASRDGNTIYF. CDR3 in DNA: TGCGCCAGCAGAGACGGAAACACCATATATTTT.